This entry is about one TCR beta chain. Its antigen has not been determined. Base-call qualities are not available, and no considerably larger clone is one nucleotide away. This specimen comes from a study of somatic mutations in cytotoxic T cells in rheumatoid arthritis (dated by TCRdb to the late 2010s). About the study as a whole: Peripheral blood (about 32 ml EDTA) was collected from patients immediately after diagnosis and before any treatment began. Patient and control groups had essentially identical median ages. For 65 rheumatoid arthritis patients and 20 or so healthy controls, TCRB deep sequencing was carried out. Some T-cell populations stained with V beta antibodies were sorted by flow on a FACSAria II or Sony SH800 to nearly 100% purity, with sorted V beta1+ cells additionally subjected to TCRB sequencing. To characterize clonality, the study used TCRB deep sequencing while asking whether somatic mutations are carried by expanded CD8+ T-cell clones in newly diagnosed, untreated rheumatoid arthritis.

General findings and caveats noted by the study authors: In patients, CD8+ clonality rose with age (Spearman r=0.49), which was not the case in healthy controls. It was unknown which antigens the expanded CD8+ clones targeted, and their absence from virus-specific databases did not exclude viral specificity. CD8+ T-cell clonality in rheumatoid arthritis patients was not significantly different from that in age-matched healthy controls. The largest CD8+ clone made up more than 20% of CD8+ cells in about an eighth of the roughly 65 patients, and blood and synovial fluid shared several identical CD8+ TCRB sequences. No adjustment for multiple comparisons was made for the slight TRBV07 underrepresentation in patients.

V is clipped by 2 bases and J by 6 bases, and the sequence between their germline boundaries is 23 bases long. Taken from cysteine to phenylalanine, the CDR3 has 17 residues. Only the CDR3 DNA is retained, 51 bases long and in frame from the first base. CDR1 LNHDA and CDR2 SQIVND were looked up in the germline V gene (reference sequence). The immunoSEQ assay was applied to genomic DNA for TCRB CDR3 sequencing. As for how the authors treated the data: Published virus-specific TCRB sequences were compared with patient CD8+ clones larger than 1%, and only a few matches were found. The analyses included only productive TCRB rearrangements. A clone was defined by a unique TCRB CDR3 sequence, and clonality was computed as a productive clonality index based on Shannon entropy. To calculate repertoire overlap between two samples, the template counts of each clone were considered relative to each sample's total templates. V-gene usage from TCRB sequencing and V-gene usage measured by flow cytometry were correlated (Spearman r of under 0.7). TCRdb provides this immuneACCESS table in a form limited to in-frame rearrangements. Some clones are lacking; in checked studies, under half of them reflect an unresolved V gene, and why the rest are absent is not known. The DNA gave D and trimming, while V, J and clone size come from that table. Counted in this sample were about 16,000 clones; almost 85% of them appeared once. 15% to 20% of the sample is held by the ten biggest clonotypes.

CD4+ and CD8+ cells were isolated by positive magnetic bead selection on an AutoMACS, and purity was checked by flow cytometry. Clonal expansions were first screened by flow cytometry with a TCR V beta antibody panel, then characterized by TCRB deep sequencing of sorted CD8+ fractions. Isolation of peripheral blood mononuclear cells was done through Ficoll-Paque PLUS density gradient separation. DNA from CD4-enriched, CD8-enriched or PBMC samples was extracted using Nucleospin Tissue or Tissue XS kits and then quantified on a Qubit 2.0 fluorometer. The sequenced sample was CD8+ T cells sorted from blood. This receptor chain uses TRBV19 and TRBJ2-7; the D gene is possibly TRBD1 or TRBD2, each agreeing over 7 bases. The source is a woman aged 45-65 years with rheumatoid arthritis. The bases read TGTGCCAGTAGTATAAAAGGAGGGGGCGGCGGGAGCACCGAGCAGTACTTC. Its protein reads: CASSIKGGGGGSTEQYF.